Below, 5 T cell receptor beta chains from the same sample are listed, as sequenced in a study of T cells in Graves' hyperthyroidism and ophthalmopathy. Amplification targeted TCR beta CDR3 regions from RNA transcripts. The HTBI primer set served for first-round RT-PCR of the TCR CDR3. MiXCR, run by TCRdb on the multiplex PCR reads, gives a single entry per CDR3 protein. This table holds about 760,000 distinct CDR3 sequences, around 40% found once. The specimen was blood. The receptors were gathered from a woman between 40 and 50 years old with Graves' hyperthyroidism.

This clonotype was seen many times. The chain is built from TRBV29-1 and TRBJ1-1; tentative D call: TRBD1 (5 bases). Germline CDR1 is SQVTM and CDR2 is ANQGSEA. Trimming shortened V by 6 bases and J by 6 bases, and 17 bases separated the two germline ends. The CDR3 loop spans 13 amino acids. CDR3 sequence: CSVIDSARAEAFF. The CDR3 nucleotides are TGCAGCGTAATCGACAGCGCTAGGGCTGAAGCTTTCTTT.

This clonotype was seen ten or more times. This sequence joins TRBV2 and TRBJ1-5; TRBD1 might be the D (6 bases). The CDR3 length is 14 residues. V was pared by 8 bases and J by 0 bases, with 11 bases between. Germline CDR1 is SNHLY and CDR2 is FYNNEI. The CDR3: CASETGYSNQPQHF. Written as DNA, the CDR3 is TGTGCCAGCGAGACAGGTTATAGCAATCAGCCCCAGCATTTT. Supplemented by reference TRBV2 and TRBJ1-5, the full variable domain reads EPEVTQTPSHQVTQMGQEVILRCVPISNHLYFYWYRQILGQKVEFLVSFYNNEISEKSEIFDDQFSVERPDGSNFTLKIRSTKLEDSAMYFCASETGYSNQPQHFGDGTRLSIL.

V gene TRBV5-1 combines with J gene TRBJ1-1, with a weak D call TRBD1 (5 bases). The CDR3 sequence is 18 residues long. Germline CDR1 and CDR2: SGHRS and YFSETQ. Deletions cut 0 bases from V and 5 bases from J, with 23 bases between. The CDR3 loop reads CASSLDLLWQGKGTEAFF. The DNA of the CDR3 is TGCGCCAGCAGCTTGGACCTTTTATGGCAGGGAAAGGGGACTGAAGCTTTCTTT. Complete variable domain (other parts from reference TRBV5-1 and TRBJ1-1): KAGVTQTPRYLIKTRGQQVTLSCSPISGHRSVSWYQQTPGQGLQFLFEYFSETQRNKGNFPGRFSGRQFSNSRSEMNVSTLELGDSALYLCASSLDLLWQGKGTEAFFGQGTRLTVV.

In this sample, this clonotype turned up many times. This chain connects TRBV15 to TRBJ1-2, with unresolved D. V was trimmed by 0 bases and J by 0 bases, leaving 8 bases between them. The CDR3 runs to 15 residues. Germline CDR1 LNHNV, CDR2 YYDKDF (reference sequence). DNA of the CDR3: TGTGCCACCAGCAGAGAATCCGTCGCTAACTATGGCTACACCTTC. This encodes CATSRESVANYGYTF.

This chain connects TRBV6-5 to TRBJ1-6; D might be TRBD1 (5 bases). V was trimmed by 2 bases and J by 5 bases, leaving 16 bases between them. This CDR3 is 17 amino acids long. Germline V gene lookup returns CDR1 MNHEY and CDR2 SVGAGI. Written as DNA, the CDR3 is TGTGCCAGCAGTTACCTCCCAGGGAGAACCCATAATTCACCCCTCCACTTT. Translating gives CASSYLPGRTHNSPLHF.